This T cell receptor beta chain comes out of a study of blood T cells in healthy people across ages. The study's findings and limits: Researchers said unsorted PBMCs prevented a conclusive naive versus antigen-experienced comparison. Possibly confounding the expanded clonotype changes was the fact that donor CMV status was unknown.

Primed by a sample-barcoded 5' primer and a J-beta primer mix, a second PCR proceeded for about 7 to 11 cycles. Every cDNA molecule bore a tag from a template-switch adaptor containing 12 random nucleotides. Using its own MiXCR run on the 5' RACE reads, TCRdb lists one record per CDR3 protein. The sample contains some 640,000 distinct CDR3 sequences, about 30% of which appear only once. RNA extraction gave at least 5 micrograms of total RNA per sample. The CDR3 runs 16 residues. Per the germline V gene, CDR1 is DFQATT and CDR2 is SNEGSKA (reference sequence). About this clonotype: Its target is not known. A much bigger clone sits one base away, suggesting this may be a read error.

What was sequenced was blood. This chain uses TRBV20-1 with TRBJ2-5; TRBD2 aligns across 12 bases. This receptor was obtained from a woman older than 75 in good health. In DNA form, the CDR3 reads TGCAGTGCTAGAGTGCTAGCGGGGGGGCCTACAGAGACCCGGTACTTC. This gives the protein CSARVLAGGPTETRYF.